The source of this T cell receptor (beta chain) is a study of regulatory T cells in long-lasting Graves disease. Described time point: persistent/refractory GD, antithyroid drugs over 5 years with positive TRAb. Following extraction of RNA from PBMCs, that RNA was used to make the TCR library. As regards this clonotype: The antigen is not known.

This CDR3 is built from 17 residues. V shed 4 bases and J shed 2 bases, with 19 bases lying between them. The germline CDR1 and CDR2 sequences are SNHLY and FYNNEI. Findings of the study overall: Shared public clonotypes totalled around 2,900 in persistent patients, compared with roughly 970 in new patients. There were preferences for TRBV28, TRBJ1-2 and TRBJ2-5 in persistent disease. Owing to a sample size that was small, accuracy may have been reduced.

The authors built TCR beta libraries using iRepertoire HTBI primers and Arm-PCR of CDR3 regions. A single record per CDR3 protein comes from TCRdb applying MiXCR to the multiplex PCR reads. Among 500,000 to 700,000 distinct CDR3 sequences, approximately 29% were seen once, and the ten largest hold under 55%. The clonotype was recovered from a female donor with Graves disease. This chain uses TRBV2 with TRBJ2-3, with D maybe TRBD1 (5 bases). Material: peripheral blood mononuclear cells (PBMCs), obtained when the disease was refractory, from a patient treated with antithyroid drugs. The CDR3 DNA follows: TGTGCCAGCAGTGCCCTTGACAGAACTATTGACACAGATACGCAGTATTTT. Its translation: CASSALDRTIDTDTQYF.